These 2 T cell receptor beta chains were all obtained from the same sample, sequenced in a study of blood T cell repertoires in COVID-19. Sequencing used immunoSEQ multiplex PCR; TCRdb keeps in-frame clones, though not all of them. Of about 220,000 clones listed, about 85% are singletons. Material: peripheral blood. The receptors originated from an older woman who had recovered from COVID-19.

Concerning this clone: Other DNA sequences within the sample encode an identical CDR3. This rearrangement joins TRBV6-5 to TRBJ1-2; weak D call: TRBD1 (5 bases). V lost 0 bases to trimming and J lost 4 bases, with 12 bases between them. Germline V lookup: CDR1 MNHEY, CDR2 SVGAGI. The CDR3 extends over 15 amino acids. CDR3 coding DNA: TGTGCCAGCAGTTACTCTTCGGGGGGGATCTATGGCTACACCTTC. Translation gives CASSYSSGGIYGYTF.

The chain couples TRBV6-2 or TRBV6-3 to TRBJ2-5; a weak D match, TRBD1 (6 bases). Per germline, CDR1 MNHEY and CDR2 SVGEGT. Trimming pared 2 bases from V and 2 bases from J, leaving 12 bases between. The CDR3 contains 15 residues. The CDR3 DNA follows: TGTGCCAGCAGTTACCGCCGGGACATTCAAGAGACCCAGTACTTC. Amino acid sequence: CASSYRRDIQETQYF.